This is a list of T cell receptor beta chains from one sample in a study of tumor and adjacent non-tumor tissue in lung cancer. TCRdb itself ran the multiplex PCR reads through MiXCR, one entry per CDR3 protein. The profile shows around 100,000 distinct CDR3 sequences, approximately 65% of them singletons. Sequencing input: distant non-tumor lung tissue. The receptors originated from a man younger than 45 with non-small cell lung cancer. CDR3s include the opening cysteine and the closing phenylalanine or tryptophan. A D gene is named only where the DNA matches it firmly. A row's size may be missing; if present it is once, few, many or a size class.

DNA | CDR3 | size | D | J | V
TGCAGTACTAGTCGGCTAGCGGGTGGCGAGCAGTACTTC | CSTSRLAGGEQYF | NA | TRBD2 | TRBJ2-7 | TRBV20-1
TGTGCCAGCAGCTTAGAGTCAGATACGCAGTATTTT | CASSLESDTQYF | many | NA | TRBJ2-3 | TRBV7-8
TGTGCCAGCAGATCGGGACAGCAGGAGACCCAGTACTTC | CASRSGQQETQYF | once | TRBD1 | TRBJ2-5 | TRBV14
TGCAACGTCGGGACAGGGGTTCCTGGCTACACATTC | CNVGTGVPGYTF | NA | TRBD1 | TRBJ1-2 | TRBV29-1
TGTGCCAGTAGGGATGGGTACAAAAACATTCAGTACTTC | CASRDGYKNIQYF | NA | NA | TRBJ2-4 | TRBV6-1
TGCGCCAGCAGCCATGGAGAGCGGGGGGTGGGTGAGCAGTTCTTC | CASSHGERGVGEQFF | many | TRBD2 | TRBJ2-1 | TRBV4-3
TGTGTCAGCAGCGCATGGCGGGCAAGCGGCAATCAGCCCCAGCATTTT | CVSSAWRASGNQPQHF | NA | NA | TRBJ1-5 | TRBV6-5
TGTGCCAGCAGTTTGACAGGGTTGGGAGTACTCGGGGAGCTGTTTTTT | CASSLTGLGVLGELFF | many | TRBD1 | TRBJ2-2 | TRBV12-3/TRBV12-4
TGTGCCAACAGACCGACGGGGGACTACAATGAGCAGTTCTTC | CANRPTGDYNEQFF | NA | NA | TRBJ2-1 | TRBV11-2
TGTGCCAGCAGCTTTGGAGGCCCCCGGGGCAATGAGCAGTTCTTC | CASSFGGPRGNEQFF | many | NA | TRBJ2-1 | TRBV5-4
TGCGCCAGCAGCCAAGACAAGTGGTTCTCTGAAGCCTTCTTT | CASSQDKWFSEAFF | NA | NA | TRBJ1-1 | TRBV4-3
TGTGCCAACACCCAGGAGACCTACGAGCAGTACTTC | CANTQETYEQYF | many | NA | TRBJ2-7 | TRBV11-2
TGCGCCAGCAGCCAAAGGGGAGGGGGAGGAGAGACCCAGTACTTC | CASSQRGGGGETQYF | many | NA | TRBJ2-5 | TRBV4-1
TGCAGTGCTCAGTTCCGGGACAGGGGGCTTGAGCAGTACTTC | CSAQFRDRGLEQYF | many | TRBD1 | TRBJ2-7 | TRBV20-1
TGTGCCAGCAGTTTCGGACAGGACACTGAATCTTTCTTT | CASSFGQDTESFF | few | TRBD1 | TRBJ1-1 | TRBV11-2
TGTGCCAGCAGTTACCGTATTGAAGTGGATGACGGGGTAACAGATACGCAGTATTTT | CASSYRIEVDDGVTDTQYF | many | NA | TRBJ2-3 | TRBV6-2/TRBV6-3
TGCGCCAGCAGCCAGTTGTACAACCGTGAGCAGTTCTTC | CASSQLYNREQFF | NA | NA | TRBJ2-1 | TRBV4-1
TGTGCCAGCAGGCGCGGGACTAGCGGGAGCTACGAGCAGTACTTC | CASRRGTSGSYEQYF | many | TRBD2 | TRBJ2-7 | TRBV12-3/TRBV12-4
TGTGCCACCAGTGATTCCCGGACAGGGGGCAAAAATGAGCAGTTCTTC | CATSDSRTGGKNEQFF | NA | TRBD1 | TRBJ2-1 | TRBV24-1
TGCAGTGCTAGAGGGACAGGGGGCTTCTTCTACGAGCAGTACTTC | CSARGTGGFFYEQYF | many | TRBD1 | TRBJ2-7 | TRBV20-1
TGTGCCAGCAGTTACTCCGGGACAGTGGAAAAACTGTTTTTT | CASSYSGTVEKLFF | many | TRBD1 | TRBJ1-4 | TRBV6-2/TRBV6-3
TGCAGTGCTAGCTACGGGACAGGGAACACTGAAGCTTTCTTT | CSASYGTGNTEAFF | many | TRBD1 | TRBJ1-1 | TRBV20-1
TGTGCCAGCAGCTTGGGGGCGCGGGGGTACAATGAGCAGTTCTTC | CASSLGARGYNEQFF | once | TRBD2 | TRBJ2-1 | TRBV5-4
TGCAGTGCTACACAGGGCTCAGGGAATGAGCTGTTCTTC | CSATQGSGNELFF | NA | NA | TRBJ2-1 | TRBV20-1
TGTGTCAGCAGCCCCGAGGCCACAGATACGCAGTACTTT | CVSSPEATDTQYF | few | NA | TRBJ2-3 | TRBV11-3
TGTGCCAGCAGCTGGTCGTCAACGTCCTTCGAGCAGTACTTC | CASSWSSTSFEQYF | few | NA | TRBJ2-7 | TRBV11-2
TGCAACGCTCCAATCGGTCGTCTCCTAAAGACCCATTACTTC | CNAPIGRLLKTHYF | NA | NA | TRBJ2-5 | TRBV20-1
TGTGCCAGCAGCCTTTCCGGGACTAGCAAAGAGACCCAGTACTTC | CASSLSGTSKETQYF | many | TRBD2 | TRBJ2-5 | TRBV11-3
TGTGCCAGCAGCCTCAATAGGGAGTCGGGGGCCTTTTACAATGAGCAGTTCTTC | CASSLNRESGAFYNEQFF | many | NA | TRBJ2-1 | TRBV13
TGCAGTGCTAGAGATGAGGGCCGAGGTTATTCACCCTTCCACTTT | CSARDEGRGYSPFHF | once | NA | TRBJ1-6 | TRBV20-1
TGTGCCAGCAGTGACAGGACCCATGCCCAAACTAGGGAGCTGTTTTTT | CASSDRTHAQTRELFF | NA | NA | TRBJ2-2 | TRBV6-1
TGTGCCAGCAGCCCCCATTTGAACACTGAAGCTTTCTTT | CASSPHLNTEAFF | many | NA | TRBJ1-1 | TRBV4-2